The clone carrying this TCR beta chain was counted once. The data derive from a study of blood T cell repertoires in COVID-19. The overall study: COVID-19 samples collected from the United States, Italy and Spain covered acute and convalescent phases. PBMCs, B-cell-depleted T cells, or T cells provided the cDNA or gDNA that made up the material.

Seattle participants joined during active infection and were tracked over time. In the source study's methods: Estimation of nucleated cell counts relied on the amplification of reference gene primers. Data came from immunoSEQ multiplex PCR; TCRdb stores just in-frame clones and leaves some out. V and J calls and clone size are given by that table; D and trimming were obtained from the DNA. The repertoire consists of 250,000 to 300,000 clones, with roughly nine tenths occurring once and the leading ten covering roughly 12%. The germline V and J ends were trimmed by 1 base and 7 bases, with 5 bases remaining between them. The length of the CDR3 is 12 residues. Germline CDR1 LGHDT, CDR2 YNNKEL (reference sequence).

Sequencing was done on a sample of peripheral blood. This clonotype was obtained from a woman aged 25 to 39 with COVID-19, enrolled during active disease. The genes are TRBV3-1 (or the pseudogene TRBV3-2) and TRBJ1-5; no firm D call. CDR3 DNA sequence: TGTGCCAGCAGCCAAGTAGCGCAGCCCCAGCATTTT. Residues: CASSQVAQPQHF.